This section outlines one T cell receptor beta chain sequence together with its context. This clonotype has at least ten counts. Its antigen has not been determined. No base qualities exist here, and no much larger clone lies one base off it. For unsorted PBMC libraries, 2 million PBMCs were used after storage in RNAlater at -80 degrees C until RNA extraction. Multiple sclerosis patients were enrolled in a US clinical protocol evaluating disease progression by magnetic resonance imaging. PBMCs were separated from peripheral blood using Ficoll-Hypaque density gradient centrifugation and then cryopreserved in liquid nitrogen. The source of the sample is a study of neurological immune-mediated disorders (dated by TCRdb to the late 2010s). For context, the study as a whole: Among the approximately 35 multiple sclerosis patients, around 30 had relapsing-remitting MS and 3 had secondary progressive MS. Peripheral blood TCR-beta repertoires from patients with HTLV-I-associated myelopathy (HAM/TSP), patients with multiple sclerosis, and healthy controls were compared in the study using UMI-based sequencing. Alongside PBMC samples, the set of some 97 TCR-beta libraries contained longitudinal samples, technical triplicates, and paired CD4+ and CD8+ T-cell subsets that had been sorted. Of the approximately 70 subjects in the cohort, around 14 were HAM/TSP patients, some 35 were multiple sclerosis patients, and around 20 were healthy controls.

From its cysteine to its phenylalanine, the CDR3 spans 16 amino acids. Just CDR3 DNA is preserved here, 48 bases in frame from base 1. The junction carries 24 bases between V and J, which are trimmed by 6 bases and 4 bases respectively. CDR1 and CDR2, looked up from the germline V gene (reference sequence), are DFQATT and SNEGSKA. cDNA was synthesized by template-switch 5'RACE using a primer with a 10-nucleotide random unique molecular identifier that tagged each TCR transcript. Every sequencing run yielded over 170 million TCR-beta sequences covering 15-18 subjects. The RNeasy kit was used for extraction of total RNA. Using the KAPA Real-time Library Amplification kit, TCR-beta VDJ regions were amplified with primers for the TCR constant region and the 5'RACE anchor. Sample indexes and Illumina adaptors were added in a first PCR, and a second PCR then increased library yield. After purification with Ampure beads, the TCR product of roughly 650 bp was size-selected on a 2% E-gel SizeSelection system. Before pooling, library quality was assessed on a Bioanalyzer, concentration was determined with Qubit, and library quantification was performed with the Kapa Library Quantification kit. Libraries were sequenced paired-end 2 x 150 bp on an Illumina HiSeq 2500. To increase sequence diversity, roughly 24-31% phiX was spiked into each library pool. On the study's bioinformatics: Quality-filtered reads were processed with the UMI-based MiGEC pipeline, which removed over 75% of raw TCR sequences during error correction. IMGT germline references were used for aligning VDJ genes, and each clonotype was defined as a unique CDR3 amino acid sequence together with its V-J genes. Clonal expansion, Shannon diversity, and CDR3 relatedness (CalcPairwiseDistances, ClusterSamples) were evaluated with VDJtools, and phylogenetic trees were built with CLCbio workbench. Clones with at least 8 unique UMIs were defined as expanded, with this threshold being based on coefficient-of-variation modelling across technical triplicates. Through fastp at Q25 and MiXCR, TCRdb rebuilt clones from the public reads, retaining in-frame beta chains. Each CDR3 protein gets just one entry, which takes the most common genes and DNA from the rows behind it. Here the V and J calls rest on TCRdb's processing, not on the authors' analysis. For this sample there are roughly 70,000 distinct CDR3 sequences; 3.5% to 5% appear just once. The ten largest account for around 1.3% of the sample.

General findings and caveats noted by the study authors: No identical CDR3 amino acid sequences were shared among expanded clones across subjects, suggesting private TCR-beta repertoires in all groups. In a phylogenetic analysis, the repertoires of 18 out of 34 MS patients fell into a single cluster of related CDR3 sequences, pointing to a possible signature at the repertoire level. The highest TCR clonal expansion was observed in HAM/TSP patients, whereas the lowest was observed in MS patients, even when compared with healthy controls. No association of the MS cluster with clinical or MRI features was observed, and the need for larger cohorts was stated by the authors.

Recombination connected TRBV20-1 to TRBJ1-1; tentative D gene TRBD1, with 5 bases matching. The sample was PBMCs. The receptor comes from a man aged 25-40 years with multiple sclerosis. The DNA sequence reads TGCAGTGCCCCCAAAGAGGGAGCAGGGATAGGCACTGAAGCTTTCTTT. Translation gives CSAPKEGAGIGTEAFF.